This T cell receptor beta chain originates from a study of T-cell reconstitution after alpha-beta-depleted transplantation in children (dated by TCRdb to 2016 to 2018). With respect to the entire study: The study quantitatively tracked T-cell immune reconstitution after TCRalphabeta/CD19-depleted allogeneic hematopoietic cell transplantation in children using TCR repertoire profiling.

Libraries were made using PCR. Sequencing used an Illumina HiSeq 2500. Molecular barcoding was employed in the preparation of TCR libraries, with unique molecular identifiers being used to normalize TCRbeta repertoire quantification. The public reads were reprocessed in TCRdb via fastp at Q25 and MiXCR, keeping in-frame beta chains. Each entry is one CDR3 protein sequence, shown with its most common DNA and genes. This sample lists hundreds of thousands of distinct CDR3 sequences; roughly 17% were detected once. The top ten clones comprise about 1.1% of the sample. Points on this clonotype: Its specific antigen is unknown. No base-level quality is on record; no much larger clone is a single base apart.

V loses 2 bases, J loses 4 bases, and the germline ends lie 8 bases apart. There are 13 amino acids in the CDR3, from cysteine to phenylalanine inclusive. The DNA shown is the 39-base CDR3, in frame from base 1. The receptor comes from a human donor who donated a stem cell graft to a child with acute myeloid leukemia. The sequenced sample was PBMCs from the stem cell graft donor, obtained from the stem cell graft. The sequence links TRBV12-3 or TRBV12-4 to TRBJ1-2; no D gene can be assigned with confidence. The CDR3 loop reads CASSLRGFYGYTF. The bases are TGTGCCAGCAGTTTAAGAGGGTTCTATGGCTACACCTTC.